This T cell receptor beta chain was retrieved from a study of blood T cell repertoires in COVID-19. Study overall: Whether acute or convalescent, the COVID-19 samples came from the United States, Italy and Spain.

The authors' processing: Nucleated cell number was recorded as an estimate derived from reference gene primer amplification. TCRdb keeps only in-frame clones here, not all; method: immunoSEQ multiplex PCR. That table supplies the V and J calls and clone size; D and trimming were determined from the DNA. The table shows about 190,000 clones, with under 90% occurring only once. The receptor was derived from a human donor in a cohort sampled during active COVID-19. The sequenced material came from peripheral blood.

The CDR3: CSASSAVPPGAFF. In DNA, the CDR3 is TGCAGTGCTAGTTCGGCGGTCCCACCCGGAGCTTTCTTT. The chain has TRBV20-1 and TRBJ1-1, with no clear D. The CDR3 is made up of 13 amino acids. CDR1 DFQATT and CDR2 SNEGSKA come from the germline V gene (reference sequence). Trimming shortened V by 3 bases and J by 10 bases, and 18 bases separated the two germline ends.